In its sample, the clone carrying this T cell receptor beta chain was seen a few times. Its antigen is currently unknown. V was pared by 4 bases and J by 8 bases, with 17 bases between. The CDR3 length is 15 residues. Germline V gene sequence: CDR1 SGHTA, CDR2 FQGNSA. The sample belongs to a study of identical twins. Study conclusions and caveats: Out-of-frame alpha sequences shared by twins showed excess low generation probability. The presence of invariant MAIT and iNKT cells could partly confound analyses of zero-insertion sequences. For monozygotic twins, models underestimated out-of-frame TCR alpha sharing.

A universal primer site was added by template switching, and unique molecular identifiers were carried by the cDNA. TCRdb processed the 5' RACE reads anew with MiXCR; each CDR3 protein has one entry. The sample carries 1,800,000 or so distinct CDR3 sequences, about 32% recorded once. Sequences were obtained from cord blood. This clonotype originated in a newborn girl in good health. The rearrangement uses TRBV7-2 and TRBJ1-4, with D unresolved. CDR3 bases: TGTGCCAGCAGCTCCCTCGGCACCGCGCGAGAAAAACTGTTTTTT. Residues: CASSSLGTAREKLFF.